This TCR beta chain was sequenced for a study of blood T cell repertoires in COVID-19. The CDR3 contains 17 residues. The V gene's germline CDR1 is SGHTA and CDR2 FQGTGA. Between the trimmed V and J ends, which lost 1 base and 2 bases, there was a span of 18 bases. Seattle cases were enrolled at active infection and followed longitudinally. Profiling relied on immunoSEQ multiplex PCR, and the TCRdb table lists in-frame clones only, not all of them. The sample yields 350,000 to 400,000 clones, around 88% seen once. The sequence came from a woman aged 55-75 years with COVID-19, enrolled during active disease. The chain employs TRBV7-3 and TRBJ2-7; no firm D call. Sequencing was carried out using peripheral blood. The CDR3 coding sequence is TGTGCCAGCAGCTTAAACCGCCCTCGGTCACTCGCCTACGAGCAGTACTTC. This encodes CASSLNRPRSLAYEQYF. The full variable domain, rest sourced from reference TRBV7-3 and TRBJ2-7, is GAGVSQTPSNKVTEKGKYVELRCDPISGHTALYWYRQSLGQGPEFLIYFQGTGAADDSGLPNDRFFAVRPEGSVSTLKIQRTERGDSAVYLCASSLNRPRSLAYEQYFGPGTRLTVT.